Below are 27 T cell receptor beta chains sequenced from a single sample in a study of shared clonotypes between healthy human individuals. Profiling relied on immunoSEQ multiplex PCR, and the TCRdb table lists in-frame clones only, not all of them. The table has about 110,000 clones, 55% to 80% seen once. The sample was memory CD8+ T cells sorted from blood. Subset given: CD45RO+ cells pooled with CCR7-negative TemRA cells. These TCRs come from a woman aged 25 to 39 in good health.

CDR3 coding DNA: TGTGCCAGCAGCTTACTTGACTACGAGCAGTACTTC. It encodes CASSLLDYEQYF. The chain has TRBV7-9 and TRBJ2-7; D is unresolved. The V and J ends lost 2 bases and 3 bases respectively, with 5 bases between them. The CDR3 runs 12 residues. CDR1 and CDR2 from the germline V gene are SEHNR and FQNEAQ (reference sequence). The complete variable domain, with remaining parts taken from reference TRBV7-9 and TRBJ2-7, reads DTGVSQNPRHKITKRGQNVTFRCDPISEHNRLYWYRQTLGQGPEFLTYFQNEAQLEKSRLLSDRFSAERPKGSFSTLEIQRTEQGDSAMYLCASSLLDYEQYFGPGTRLTVT.

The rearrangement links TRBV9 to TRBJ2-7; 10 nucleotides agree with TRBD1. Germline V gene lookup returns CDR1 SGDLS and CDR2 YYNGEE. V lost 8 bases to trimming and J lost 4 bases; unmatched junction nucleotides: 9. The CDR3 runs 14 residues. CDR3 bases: TGTGCCAGGGGGCATAGACAGGGGGCATACGAGCAGTACTTC. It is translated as CARGHRQGAYEQYF.

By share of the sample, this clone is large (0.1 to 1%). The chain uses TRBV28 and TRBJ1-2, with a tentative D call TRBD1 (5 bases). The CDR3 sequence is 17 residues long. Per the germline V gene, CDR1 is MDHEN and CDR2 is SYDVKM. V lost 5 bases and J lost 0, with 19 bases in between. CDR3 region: CASSPLDSESANYGYTF. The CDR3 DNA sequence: TGTGCCAGCAGTCCTCTTGACAGTGAGTCGGCTAACTATGGCTACACCTTC.

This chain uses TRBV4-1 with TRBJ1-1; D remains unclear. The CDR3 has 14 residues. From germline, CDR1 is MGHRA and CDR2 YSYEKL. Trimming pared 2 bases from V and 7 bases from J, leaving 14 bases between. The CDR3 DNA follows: TGCGCCAGCAGCCAAAATGTCGTGGGCTATGAAGCTTTCTTT. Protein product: CASSQNVVGYEAFF.

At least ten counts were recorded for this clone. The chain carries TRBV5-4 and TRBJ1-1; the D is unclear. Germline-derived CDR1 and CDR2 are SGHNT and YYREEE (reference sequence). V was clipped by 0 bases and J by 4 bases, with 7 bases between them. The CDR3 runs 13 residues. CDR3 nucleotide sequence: TGTGCCAGCAGCTTGGGAGGGCGCACTGAAGCTTTCTTT. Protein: CASSLGGRTEAFF.

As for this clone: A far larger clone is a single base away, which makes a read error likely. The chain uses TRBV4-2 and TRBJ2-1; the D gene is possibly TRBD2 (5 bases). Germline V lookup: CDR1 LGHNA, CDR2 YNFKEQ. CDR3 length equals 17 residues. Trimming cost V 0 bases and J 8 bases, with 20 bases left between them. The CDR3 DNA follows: TGTGCCAGCAGCCAAGATGGGAAGCGGCAGAGTGGAGATGAGCAGTTCTTC. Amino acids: CASSQDGKRQSGDEQFF.

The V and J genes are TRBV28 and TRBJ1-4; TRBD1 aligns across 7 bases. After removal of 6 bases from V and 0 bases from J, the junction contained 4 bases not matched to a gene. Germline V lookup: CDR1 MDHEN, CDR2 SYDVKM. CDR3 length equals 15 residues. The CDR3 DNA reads TGTGCCAGCAGGGGAGGGACAGCAACTAATGAAAAACTGTTTTTT. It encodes CASRGGTATNEKLFF.

The CDR3 here is CASSLDGDRGDYEQYF. The CDR3 region has the DNA TGCGCCAGCAGCTTGGACGGGGACAGGGGGGACTACGAGCAGTACTTC. The chain uses TRBV5-1 and TRBJ2-7; 11 bases map to TRBD1. With V trimmed by 0 bases and J by 3 bases, 5 bases remained unmatched. Germline lookup yields CDR1 SGHRS and CDR2 YFSETQ. The CDR3 is made up of 16 amino acids.

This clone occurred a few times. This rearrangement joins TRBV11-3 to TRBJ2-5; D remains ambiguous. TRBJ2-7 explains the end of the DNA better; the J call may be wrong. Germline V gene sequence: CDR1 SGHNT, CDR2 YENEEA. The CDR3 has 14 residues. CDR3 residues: CASSLGNYTYEQYF. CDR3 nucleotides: TGTGCCAGCAGCTTAGGGAATTACACCTACGAGCAGTACTTC.

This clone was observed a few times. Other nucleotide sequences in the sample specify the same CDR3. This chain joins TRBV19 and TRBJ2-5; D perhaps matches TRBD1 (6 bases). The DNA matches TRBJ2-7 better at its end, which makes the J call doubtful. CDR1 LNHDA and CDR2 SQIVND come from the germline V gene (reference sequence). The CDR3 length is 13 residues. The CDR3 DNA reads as TGTGCCAGTAGTCTGGACAGCTCCTACGAGCAGTACTTC. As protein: CASSLDSSYEQYF.

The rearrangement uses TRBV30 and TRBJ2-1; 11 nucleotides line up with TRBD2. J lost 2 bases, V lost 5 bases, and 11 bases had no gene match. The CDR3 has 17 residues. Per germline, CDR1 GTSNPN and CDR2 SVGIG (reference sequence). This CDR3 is CAWARRGLADTYNEQFF. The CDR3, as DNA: TGTGCCTGGGCCCGAAGGGGACTAGCGGATACCTACAATGAGCAGTTCTTC.

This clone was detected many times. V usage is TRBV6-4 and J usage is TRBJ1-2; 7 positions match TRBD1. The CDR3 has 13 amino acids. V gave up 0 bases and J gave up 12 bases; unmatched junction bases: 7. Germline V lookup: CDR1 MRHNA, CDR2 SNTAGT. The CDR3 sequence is CASSDSERGLHTF. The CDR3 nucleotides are TGTGCCAGCAGTGACTCGGAAAGGGGGCTCCACACCTTC.

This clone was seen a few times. For the CDR3, the DNA is TGTGCCAGTAGTATTTGGACTAGCGGGAGTGAGCAGTTCTTC. Amino acids: CASSIWTSGSEQFF. The rearrangement joins TRBV19 to TRBJ2-1, with TRBD2 identical over 13 bases. The CDR3 consists of 14 residues. J gave up 9 bases and V 3 bases, and 2 bases lay outside the gene matches. Germline V gives CDR1 LNHDA, CDR2 SQIVND (reference sequence).

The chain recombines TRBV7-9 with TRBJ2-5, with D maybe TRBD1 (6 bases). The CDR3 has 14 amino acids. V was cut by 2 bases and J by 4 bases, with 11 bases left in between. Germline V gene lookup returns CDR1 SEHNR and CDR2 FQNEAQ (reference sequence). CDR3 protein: CASSLSRGSETQYF. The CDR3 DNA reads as TGTGCCAGCAGCTTATCCAGGGGATCAGAGACCCAGTACTTC.

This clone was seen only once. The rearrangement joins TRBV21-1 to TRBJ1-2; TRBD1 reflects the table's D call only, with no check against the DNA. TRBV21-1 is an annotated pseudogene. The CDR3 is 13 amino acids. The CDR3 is CASSDRGHVGYTF. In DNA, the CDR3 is TGTGCCAGCAGTGACCGGGGACATGTCGGCTACACCTTC.

The CDR3, as DNA: TGTGCCAGCAGTTTTATATCGGGGAACACTGAAGCTTTCTTT. Its translation: CASSFISGNTEAFF. The chain carries TRBV27 and TRBJ1-1; D remains unclear. The CDR3 loop spans 14 amino acids. In germline, CDR1 is MNHEY, CDR2 SMNVEV (reference sequence). The V end was cut by 3 bases, the J end by 1 base, with 9 bases between.

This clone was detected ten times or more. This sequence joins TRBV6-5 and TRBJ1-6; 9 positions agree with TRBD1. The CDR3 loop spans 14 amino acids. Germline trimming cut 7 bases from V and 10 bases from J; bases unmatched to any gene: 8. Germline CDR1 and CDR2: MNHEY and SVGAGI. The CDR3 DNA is TGTGCCAGCATGACGGGACAGGGTGGGTCACCCCTCCACTTT. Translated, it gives CASMTGQGGSPLHF.

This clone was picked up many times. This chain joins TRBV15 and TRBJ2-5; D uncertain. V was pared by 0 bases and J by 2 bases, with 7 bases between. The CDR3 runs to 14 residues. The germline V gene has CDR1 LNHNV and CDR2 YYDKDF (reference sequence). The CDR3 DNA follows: TGTGCCACCAGCAGAGATCCCTCTCAAGAGACCCAGTACTTC. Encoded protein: CATSRDPSQETQYF. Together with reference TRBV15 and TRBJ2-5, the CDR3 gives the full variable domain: DAMVIQNPRYQVTQFGKPVTLSCSQTLNHNVMYWYQQKSSQAPKLLFHYYDKDFNNEADTPDNFQSRRPNTSFCFLDIRSPGLGDTAMYLCATSRDPSQETQYFGPGTRLLVL.

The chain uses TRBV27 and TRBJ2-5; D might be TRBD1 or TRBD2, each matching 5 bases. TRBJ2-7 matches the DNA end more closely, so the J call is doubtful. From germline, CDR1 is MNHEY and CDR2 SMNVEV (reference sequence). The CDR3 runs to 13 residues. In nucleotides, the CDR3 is TGTGCCAGCAGCCGGGACGGCCACTACGAGCAGTACTTC. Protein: CASSRDGHYEQYF.

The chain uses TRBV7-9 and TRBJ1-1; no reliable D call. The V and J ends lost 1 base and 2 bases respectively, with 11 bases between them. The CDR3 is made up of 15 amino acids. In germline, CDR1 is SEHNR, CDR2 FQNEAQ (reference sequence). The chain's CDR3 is CASSLDSPLNTEAFF. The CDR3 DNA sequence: TGTGCCAGCAGCTTAGATTCCCCGCTAAACACTGAAGCTTTCTTT.

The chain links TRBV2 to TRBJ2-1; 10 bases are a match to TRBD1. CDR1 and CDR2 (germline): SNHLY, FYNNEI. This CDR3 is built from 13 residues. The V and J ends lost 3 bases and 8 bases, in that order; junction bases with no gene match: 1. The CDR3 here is CASSDGQGDEQFF. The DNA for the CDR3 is TGTGCCAGCAGTGACGGACAGGGGGATGAGCAGTTCTTC.

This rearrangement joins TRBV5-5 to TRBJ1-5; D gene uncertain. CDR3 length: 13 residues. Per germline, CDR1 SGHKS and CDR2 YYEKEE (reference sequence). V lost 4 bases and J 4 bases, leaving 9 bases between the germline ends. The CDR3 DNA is TGTGCCAGCAGCCTTAGCAAGAATCAGCCCCAGCATTTT. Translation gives CASSLSKNQPQHF.

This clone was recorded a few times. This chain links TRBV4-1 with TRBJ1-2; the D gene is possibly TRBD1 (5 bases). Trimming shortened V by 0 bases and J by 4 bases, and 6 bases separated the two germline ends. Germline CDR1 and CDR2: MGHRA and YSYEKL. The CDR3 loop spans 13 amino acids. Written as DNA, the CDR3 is TGCGCCAGCAGCCAAGAGGGGCGCTATGGCTACACCTTC. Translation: CASSQEGRYGYTF.

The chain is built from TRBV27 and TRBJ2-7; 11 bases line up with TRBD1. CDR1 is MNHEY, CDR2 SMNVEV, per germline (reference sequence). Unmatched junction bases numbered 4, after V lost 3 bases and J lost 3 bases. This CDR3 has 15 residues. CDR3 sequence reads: CASSFSGTGGYEQYF. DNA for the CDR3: TGTGCCAGCAGTTTTTCCGGGACAGGGGGCTACGAGCAGTACTTC.

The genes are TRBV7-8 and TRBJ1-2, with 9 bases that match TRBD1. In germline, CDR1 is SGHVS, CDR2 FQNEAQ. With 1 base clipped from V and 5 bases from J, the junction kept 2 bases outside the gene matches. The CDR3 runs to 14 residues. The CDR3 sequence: CASSLGGQGYGYTF. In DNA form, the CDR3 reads TGTGCCAGCAGCTTAGGAGGACAGGGGTATGGCTACACCTTC.

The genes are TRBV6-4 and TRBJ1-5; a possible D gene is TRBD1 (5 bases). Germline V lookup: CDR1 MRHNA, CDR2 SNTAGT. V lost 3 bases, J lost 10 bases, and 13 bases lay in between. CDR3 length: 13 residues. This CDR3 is CASSEGQGYPQHF. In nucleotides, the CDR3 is TGTGCCAGCAGTGAAGGGCAGGGTTATCCCCAGCATTTT.

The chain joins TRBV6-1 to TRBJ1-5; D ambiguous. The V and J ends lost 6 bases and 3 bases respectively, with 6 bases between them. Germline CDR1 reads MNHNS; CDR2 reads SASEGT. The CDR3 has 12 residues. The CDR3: CASRAANQPQHF. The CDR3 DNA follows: TGTGCCAGCAGGGCCGCCAATCAGCCCCAGCATTTT.